This entry lists 8 T cell receptor beta chains sequenced from one sample in a study of cytomegalovirus exposure and HLA in healthy donors. TCRdb's copy holds only in-frame clones and misses some; the assay was immunoSEQ multiplex PCR. The data contain 150,000 or so clones, nearly 90% of them singletons. The sequenced sample was PBMCs. All receptors derive from a woman under 30 in good health and CMV-seronegative.

A word on this clone: The sample has other DNA sequences that encode this CDR3 too. The chain joins TRBV5-6 to TRBJ1-5; possible D gene TRBD1, 5 bases. The CDR3 runs to 14 residues. Germline V lookup: CDR1 SGHDT, CDR2 YYEEEE. The V end was cut by 1 base, the J end by 5 bases, with 10 bases between. This CDR3 reads CASSLSGLDQPQHF. CDR3 DNA: TGTGCCAGCAGCTTGTCAGGGCTCGATCAGCCCCAGCATTTT.

The V call is TRBV25-1, the J call TRBJ2-3, with 9 bases aligning to TRBD2. Germline values: CDR1 MGHDK, CDR2 SYGVNS. The ends lost 4 bases at V and 5 bases at J; junction bases unmatched: 10. The CDR3 is 16 residues long. The CDR3 DNA reads as TGTGCCAGCAGTGGGTTAAGCGGGGGGCCGGGAGATACGCAGTATTTT. Translating it yields CASSGLSGGPGDTQYF.

The rearrangement uses TRBV6-5 and TRBJ1-5; D may be TRBD1 (5 bases). CDR3 length: 14 residues. Looked up from germline, CDR1 is MNHEY and CDR2 is SVGAGI. Trimming took off 6 bases at V and 4 bases at J, with 13 bases between the two ends. The CDR3 here is CASSFDRLNQPQHF. The CDR3 DNA sequence: TGTGCCAGCAGCTTTGACAGACTTAATCAGCCCCAGCATTTT.

The J gene is TRBJ2-2, the V gene TRBV10-1, with 11 bases fitting TRBD2. CDR1 is WNHNN, CDR2 SYGVQD, per germline (reference sequence). V shed 2 bases and J 5 bases; nucleotides not matched to a gene: 4. The CDR3 sequence is 16 residues long. The CDR3 nucleotides read TGCGCCAGCAGTGAGCTAGCGGGGGGTCGAACCGGGGAGCTGTTTTTT. It codes for CASSELAGGRTGELFF.

The J gene is TRBJ1-2, the V gene TRBV15; D uncertain. This CDR3 comprises 13 residues. In germline, CDR1 is LNHNV, CDR2 YYDKDF (reference sequence). Trimming took off 3 bases at V and 8 bases at J, with 13 bases between the two ends. Written as DNA, the CDR3 is TGTGCCACCAGCAGCCAAGGACTTCGGGGCTACACCTTC. This codes for CATSSQGLRGYTF. The variable domain in full, with the rest retrieved from reference TRBV15 and TRBJ1-2, is DAMVIQNPRYQVTQFGKPVTLSCSQTLNHNVMYWYQQKSSQAPKLLFHYYDKDFNNEADTPDNFQSRRPNTSFCFLDIRSPGLGDTAMYLCATSSQGLRGYTFGSGTRLTVV.

This clone was observed a few times. The rearrangement uses TRBV6-1 and TRBJ1-2, with TRBD1 matching 9 bases. V gave up 5 bases and J gave up 7 bases; unmatched junction bases: 8. Germline assignment: CDR1 MNHNS and CDR2 SASEGT. The CDR3 covers 14 residues. Written as DNA, the CDR3 is TGTGCCAGCAGTAGGACAGGGGCGCCCGGTGGCTACACCTTC. Translated: CASSRTGAPGGYTF.

The V and J genes are TRBV6-5 and TRBJ2-2, with unresolved D. Germline CDR1 and CDR2: MNHEY and SVGAGI. This CDR3 region has 15 residues. V was clipped by 0 bases and J by 7 bases, with 12 bases between them. The DNA of the CDR3 is TGTGCCAGCAGTTACTCTTCCGTGTCGGGCGGGGAGCTGTTTTTT. It codes for CASSYSSVSGGELFF.

This sequence joins TRBV18 and TRBJ1-3; D perhaps matches TRBD1 (6 bases). This CDR3 has 16 residues. Germline assignment: CDR1 KGHSH and CDR2 LQKENI. V lost 5 bases, J lost 0 bases, and 14 bases lay in between. Here the CDR3 DNA reads TGTGCCAGCTCATCGTATACAGGGAACTCTGGAAACACCATATATTTT. As protein: CASSSYTGNSGNTIYF.